The rows below give T cell receptor beta chains drawn from one sample of a study of CD8 T cells in ankylosing spondylitis. TCRdb re-analysed the 5' RACE reads in MiXCR, keeping a single row per CDR3 protein. The data show 200,000 to 300,000 distinct CDR3 sequences, about 10% seen once. Sequenced material: blood, either unsorted or a sorted T cell fraction (not recorded which). Every receptor here comes from a male donor with ankylosing spondylitis or in good health (not recorded which). CDR3s leave out the opening cysteine and the closing phenylalanine or tryptophan.

j_call v_call cdr3_aa
TRBJ2-3 TRBV5-1 ASSYQTGGGDTQY
TRBJ2-2 TRBV4-1 ASSQTVTGELF
TRBJ2-1 TRBV5-1 ASSGQAGESWVQQF
TRBJ2-1 TRBV20-1 CARGGTSGEYNEQF
TRBJ2-1 TRBV4-2 ASSLLFGDEQF
TRBJ2-1 TRBV7-9 ASSWGRGPSYNERF
TRBJ2-7 TRBV6-1 ASRQGYSYEQY
TRBJ2-3 TRBV6-5 ASSYRRSTDTQY
TRBJ2-5 TRBV2 ASSELPRGTQY
TRBJ2-7 TRBV11-2 ASSPGPEEVYEQY
TRBJ2-7 TRBV5-1 ASSQGGGLYEQY
TRBJ2-5 TRBV4-2 ASSQVEDRETQY
TRBJ2-4 TRBV30 AWNTGPKDIQY
TRBJ2-3 TRBV4-1 ASSPQAGNSDTQY
TRBJ2-7 TRBV11-2 ASSFRDSYYEQY
TRBJ2-3 TRBV6-4 ASSQGTRSTDTQY
TRBJ2-1 TRBV5-1 ASSPGLAGADEQF
TRBJ1-2 TRBV5-1 ASSPTGREGYT
TRBJ2-5 TRBV5-6 ASSLADRQETQY
TRBJ2-7 TRBV12-3/TRBV12-4 ASSSRLPYEQY
TRBJ2-1 TRBV20-1 SARALRGYNEQF
TRBJ2-2 TRBV29-1 SVGERGELF
TRBJ2-3 TRBV20-1 SASNGEGTDTQY
TRBJ2-6 TRBV6-5 ASSYSAGTFSGANVLT
TRBJ2-3 TRBV14 ASSQVTGGRTDTQY
TRBJ2-2 TRBV5-1 ASHRDAEYTGELF
TRBJ2-7 TRBV12-3/TRBV12-4 ASTSDRTYEQY
TRBJ1-1 TRBV14 ASSQGLSFGGGEAF
TRBJ1-2 TRBV20-1 SALDREYGYT
TRBJ2-2 TRBV15 ATSPRTMNGELF
TRBJ2-2 TRBV20-1 SAKAAGTGELF
TRBJ2-2 TRBV2 ASSEGRAQNTGELF
TRBJ1-2 TRBV7-2 ASSLRDSHGYT
TRBJ1-2 TRBV5-1 ASNQPGGGNYGYT
TRBJ2-1 TRBV4-1 ASSQEVTSGYNEQF
TRBJ2-1 TRBV7-2 ASSYDRGPYNEQF
TRBJ1-2 TRBV12-3/TRBV12-4 ASSLMAEYGYT